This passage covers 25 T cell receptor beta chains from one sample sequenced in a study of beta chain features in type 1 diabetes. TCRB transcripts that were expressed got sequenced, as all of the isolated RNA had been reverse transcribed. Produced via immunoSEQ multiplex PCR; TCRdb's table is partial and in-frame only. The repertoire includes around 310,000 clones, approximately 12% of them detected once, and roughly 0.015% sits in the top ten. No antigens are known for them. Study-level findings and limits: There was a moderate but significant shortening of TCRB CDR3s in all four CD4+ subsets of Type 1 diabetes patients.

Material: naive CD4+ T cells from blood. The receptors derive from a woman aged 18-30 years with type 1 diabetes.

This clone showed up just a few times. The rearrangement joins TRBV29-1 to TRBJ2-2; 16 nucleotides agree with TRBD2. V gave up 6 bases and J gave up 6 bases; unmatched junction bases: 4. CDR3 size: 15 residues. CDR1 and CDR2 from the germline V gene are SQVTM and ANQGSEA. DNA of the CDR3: TGCAGCGTGGAGGGACTAGCGGGAGGGCCCGGGGAGCTGTTTTTT. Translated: CSVEGLAGGPGELFF.

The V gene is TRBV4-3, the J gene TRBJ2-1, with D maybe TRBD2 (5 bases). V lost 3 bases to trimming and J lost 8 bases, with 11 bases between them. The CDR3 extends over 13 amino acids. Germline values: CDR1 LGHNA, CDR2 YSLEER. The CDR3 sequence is CASSHRPGDEQFF. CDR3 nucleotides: TGCGCCAGCAGCCATAGACCCGGGGATGAGCAGTTCTTC.

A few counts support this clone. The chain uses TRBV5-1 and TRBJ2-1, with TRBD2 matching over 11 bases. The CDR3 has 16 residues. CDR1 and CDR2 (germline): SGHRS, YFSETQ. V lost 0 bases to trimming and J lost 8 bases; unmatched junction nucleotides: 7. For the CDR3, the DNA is TGCGCCAGCAGCTTGGGTGCTAGCGGGAGGTTCGATGAGCAGTTCTTC. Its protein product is CASSLGASGRFDEQFF.

CDR3 in amino acids: CASSPQGGGTVYNEQFF. The DNA of the CDR3 is TGTGCCAGCTCACCACAAGGCGGGGGCACGGTCTACAATGAGCAGTTCTTC. The V call is TRBV18, the J call TRBJ2-1; D possibly corresponds to TRBD2 (7 bases). The length of the CDR3 is 17 residues. The germline V gene has CDR1 KGHSH and CDR2 LQKENI. Trimming stripped 1 base from V and 3 bases from J, with 16 bases between. Full variable domain (missing parts from reference TRBV18 and TRBJ2-1): NAGVMQNPRHLVRRRGQEARLRCSPMKGHSHVYWYRQLPEEGLKFMVYLQKENIIDESGMPKERFSAEFPKEGPSILRIQQVVRGDSAAYFCASSPQGGGTVYNEQFFGPGTRLTVL.

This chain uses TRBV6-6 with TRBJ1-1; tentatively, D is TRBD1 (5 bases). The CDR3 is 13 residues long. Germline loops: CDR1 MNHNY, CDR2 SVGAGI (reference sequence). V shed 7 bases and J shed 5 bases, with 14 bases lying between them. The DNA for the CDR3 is TGTGCCAGCAATCTAGCGGGGGGGACTGAAGCTTTCTTT. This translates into CASNLAGGTEAFF.

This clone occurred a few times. The CDR3 sequence: CASSLTASGSTGELFF. CDR3 bases: TGTGCCAGCAGTTTAACGGCTAGCGGGAGCACCGGGGAGCTGTTTTTT. The chain uses TRBV28 and TRBJ2-2; 10 bases are shared with TRBD2. Trimming removed 2 bases from V and 4 bases from J; junction bases left unmatched: 4. CDR3 length: 16 amino acids. CDR1 and CDR2 (germline): MDHEN, SYDVKM.

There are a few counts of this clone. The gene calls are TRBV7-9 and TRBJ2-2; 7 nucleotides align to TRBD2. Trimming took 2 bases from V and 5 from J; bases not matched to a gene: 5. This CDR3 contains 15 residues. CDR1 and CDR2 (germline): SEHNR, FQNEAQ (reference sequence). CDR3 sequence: CASSLREDGTGELFF. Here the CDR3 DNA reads TGTGCCAGCAGCTTACGGGAGGATGGGACCGGGGAGCTGTTTTTT.

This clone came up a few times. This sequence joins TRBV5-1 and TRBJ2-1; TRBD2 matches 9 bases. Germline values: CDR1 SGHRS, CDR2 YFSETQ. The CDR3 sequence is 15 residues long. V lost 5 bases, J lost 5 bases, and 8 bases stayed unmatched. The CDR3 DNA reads TGCGCCAGCAGTGTCGGGACTAGCCGTGACAATGAGCAGTTCTTC. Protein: CASSVGTSRDNEQFF.

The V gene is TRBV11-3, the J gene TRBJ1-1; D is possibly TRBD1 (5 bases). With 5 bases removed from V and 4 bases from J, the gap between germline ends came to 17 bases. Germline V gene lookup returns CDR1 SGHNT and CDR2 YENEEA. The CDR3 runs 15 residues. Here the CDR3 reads CASSRGGGMSTEAFF. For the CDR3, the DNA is TGTGCCAGCAGCCGGGGTGGGGGGATGAGCACTGAAGCTTTCTTT.

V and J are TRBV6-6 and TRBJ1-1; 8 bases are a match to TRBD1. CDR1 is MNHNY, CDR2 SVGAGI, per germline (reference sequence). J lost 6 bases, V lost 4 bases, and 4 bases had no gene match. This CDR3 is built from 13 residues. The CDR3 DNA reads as TGTGCCAGCAGTTTGGACAGGGCAGCTGAAGCTTTCTTT. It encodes CASSLDRAAEAFF.

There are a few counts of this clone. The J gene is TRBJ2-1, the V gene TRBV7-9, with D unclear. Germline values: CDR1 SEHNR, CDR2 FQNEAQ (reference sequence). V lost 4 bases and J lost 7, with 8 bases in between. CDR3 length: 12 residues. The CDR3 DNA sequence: TGTGCCAGCAGCTCAGCTGCGAATGAGCAGTTCTTC. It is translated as CASSSAANEQFF.

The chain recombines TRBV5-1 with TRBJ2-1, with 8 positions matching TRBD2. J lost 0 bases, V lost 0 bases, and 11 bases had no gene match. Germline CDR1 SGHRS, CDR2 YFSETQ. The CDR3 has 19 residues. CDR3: CASSLVSSGHPPSYNEQFF. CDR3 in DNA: TGCGCCAGCAGCTTGGTTTCTAGCGGGCACCCCCCCTCCTACAATGAGCAGTTCTTC.

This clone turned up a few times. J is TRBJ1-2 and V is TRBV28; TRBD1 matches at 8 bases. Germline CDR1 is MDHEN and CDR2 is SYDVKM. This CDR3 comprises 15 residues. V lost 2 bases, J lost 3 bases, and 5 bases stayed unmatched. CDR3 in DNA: TGTGCCAGCAGTTTAGATGGACAGGGACACTATGGCTACACCTTC. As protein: CASSLDGQGHYGYTF.

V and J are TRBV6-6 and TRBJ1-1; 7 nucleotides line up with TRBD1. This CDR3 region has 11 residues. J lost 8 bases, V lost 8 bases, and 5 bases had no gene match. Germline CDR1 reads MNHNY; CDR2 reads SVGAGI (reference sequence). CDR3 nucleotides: TGTGCCAGCGTCGGGACAGCCGAAGCTTTCTTT. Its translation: CASVGTAEAFF.

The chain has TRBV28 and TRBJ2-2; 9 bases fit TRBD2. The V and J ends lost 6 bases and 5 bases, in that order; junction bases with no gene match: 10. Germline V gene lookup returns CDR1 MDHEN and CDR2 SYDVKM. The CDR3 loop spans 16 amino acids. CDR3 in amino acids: CASRRSGGTGTGELFF. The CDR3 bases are TGTGCCAGCAGACGTAGCGGGGGCACCGGGACCGGGGAGCTGTTTTTT.

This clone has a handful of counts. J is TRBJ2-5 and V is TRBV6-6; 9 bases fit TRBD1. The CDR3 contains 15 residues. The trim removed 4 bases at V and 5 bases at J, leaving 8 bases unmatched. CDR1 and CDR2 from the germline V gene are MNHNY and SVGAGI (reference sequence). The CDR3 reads CASSLGTGISETQYF. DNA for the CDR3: TGTGCCAGCAGTTTAGGGACAGGGATTTCGGAGACCCAGTACTTC.

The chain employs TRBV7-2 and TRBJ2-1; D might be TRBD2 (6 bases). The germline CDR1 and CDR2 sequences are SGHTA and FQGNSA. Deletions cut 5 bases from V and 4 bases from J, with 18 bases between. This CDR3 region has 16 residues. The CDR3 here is CASSQPEGRLYNEQFF. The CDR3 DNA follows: TGTGCCAGCAGCCAGCCGGAGGGGCGACTGTACAATGAGCAGTTCTTC.

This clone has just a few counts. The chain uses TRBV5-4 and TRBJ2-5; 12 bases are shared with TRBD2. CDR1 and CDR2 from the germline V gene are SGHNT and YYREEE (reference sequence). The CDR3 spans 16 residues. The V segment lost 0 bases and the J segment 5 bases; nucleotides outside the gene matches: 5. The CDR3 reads CASSLALAGGTETQYF. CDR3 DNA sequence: TGTGCCAGCAGCTTGGCGCTAGCGGGAGGGACGGAGACCCAGTACTTC.

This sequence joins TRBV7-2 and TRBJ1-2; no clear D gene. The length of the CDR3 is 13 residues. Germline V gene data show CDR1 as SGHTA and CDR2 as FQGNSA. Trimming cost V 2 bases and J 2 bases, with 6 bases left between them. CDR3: CASSLRENYGYTF. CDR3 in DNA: TGTGCCAGCAGCTTACGGGAGAACTATGGCTACACCTTC.

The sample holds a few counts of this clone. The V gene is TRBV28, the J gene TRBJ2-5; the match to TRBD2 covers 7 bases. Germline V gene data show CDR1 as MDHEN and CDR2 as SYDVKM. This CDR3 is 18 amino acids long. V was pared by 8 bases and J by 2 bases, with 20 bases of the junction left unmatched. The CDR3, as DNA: TGTGCCAGCGGTAGTATAGCGGGTCGCATCTATTTTCAAGAGACCCAGTACTTC. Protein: CASGSIAGRIYFQETQYF.

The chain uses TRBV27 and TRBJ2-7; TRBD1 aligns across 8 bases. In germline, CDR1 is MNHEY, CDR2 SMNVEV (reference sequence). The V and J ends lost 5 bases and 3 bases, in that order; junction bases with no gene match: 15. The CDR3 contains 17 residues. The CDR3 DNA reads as TGTGCCAGCAGTATTACAGGGGGGACTTCCCAACACTACGAGCAGTACTTC. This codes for CASSITGGTSQHYEQYF.

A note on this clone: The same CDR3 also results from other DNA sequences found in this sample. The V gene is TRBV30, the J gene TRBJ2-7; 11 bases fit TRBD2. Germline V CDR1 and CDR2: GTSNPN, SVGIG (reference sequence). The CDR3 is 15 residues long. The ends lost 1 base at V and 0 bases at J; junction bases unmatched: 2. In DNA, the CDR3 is TGTGCCTGGAGTGGAACTAGCGGGAGCTCCTACGAGCAGTACTTC. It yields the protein CAWSGTSGSSYEQYF.

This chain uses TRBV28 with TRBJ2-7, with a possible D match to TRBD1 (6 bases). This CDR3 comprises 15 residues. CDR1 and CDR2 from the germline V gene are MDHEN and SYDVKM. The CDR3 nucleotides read TGTGCCAGCAGTCGCTTGTGGGGGCCCTCCCACGAGCAGTACGTC. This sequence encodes CASSRLWGPSHEQYV.

The CDR3 here is CASSLSALAGGGGELFF. For the CDR3, the DNA is TGCGCCAGCAGCTTGTCCGCTCTAGCGGGAGGCGGCGGGGAGCTGTTTTTT. The chain carries TRBV5-1 and TRBJ2-2; TRBD2 matches at 11 bases. Looked up from germline, CDR1 is SGHRS and CDR2 is YFSETQ. The CDR3 has 17 amino acids. The J segment lost 7 bases and the V segment lost 1 base, leaving 9 bases of the junction unmatched.

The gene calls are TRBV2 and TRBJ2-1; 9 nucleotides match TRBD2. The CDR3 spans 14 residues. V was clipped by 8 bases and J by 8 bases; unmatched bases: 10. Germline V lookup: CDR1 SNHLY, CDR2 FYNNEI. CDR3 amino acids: CASQGGTSRYEQFF. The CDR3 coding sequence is TGTGCCAGCCAAGGAGGGACTAGCAGGTATGAGCAGTTCTTC.